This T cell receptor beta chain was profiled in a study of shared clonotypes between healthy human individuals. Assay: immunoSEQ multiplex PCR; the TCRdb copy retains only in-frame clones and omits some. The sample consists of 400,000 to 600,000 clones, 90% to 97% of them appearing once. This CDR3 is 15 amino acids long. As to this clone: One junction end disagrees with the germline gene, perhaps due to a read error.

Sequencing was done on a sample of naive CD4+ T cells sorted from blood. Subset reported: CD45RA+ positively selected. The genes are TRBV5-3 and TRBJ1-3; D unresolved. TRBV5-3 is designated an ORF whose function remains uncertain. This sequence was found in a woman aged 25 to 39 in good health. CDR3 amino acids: CASSLVSEGRNTIYF. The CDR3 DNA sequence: TGTGCCAGCAGCTTGGTTAGTGAAGGGAGAAACACCATATATTTT.